The clone carrying this TCR beta chain showed up just once. The data are from a study of blood T cell repertoires in COVID-19. Study background: The origin of the acute and convalescent COVID-19 samples was the United States, Italy and Spain. T cells, B-cell-depleted T cells, or PBMCs supplied cDNA or gDNA.

How the authors handled the data: For nucleated cells, counts were estimated from reference gene primer amplification. The repertoire was sequenced with immunoSEQ multiplex PCR; TCRdb's copy has only in-frame clones and lacks some. V, J and clone size are taken as reported in that table, and D and trimming were inferred from the DNA itself. The data show 64,000 or so clones, roughly four fifths seen once. Unmatched junction bases numbered 4, after V lost 0 bases and J lost 6 bases. CDR1 and CDR2 from the germline V gene are LNHNV and YYDKDF (reference sequence). The CDR3 is made up of 15 amino acids.

The source is a human donor in a cohort sampled during active COVID-19. The material sequenced was peripheral blood. This chain joins TRBV15 and TRBJ1-5, with 8 bases aligning to TRBD1. The CDR3 reads CATSRDPGGTQPQHF. CDR3 bases: TGTGCCACCAGCAGAGATCCAGGGGGCACTCAGCCCCAGCATTTT.